The clone carrying this T cell receptor beta chain turned up a few times. What it recognizes is unknown. TCRdb redid the calling of the reads with MiXCR, one entry per CDR3 protein. The table lists about 180,000 distinct CDR3 sequences, 13% to 15% of them singletons. V lost 4 bases and J lost 3, with 13 bases in between. Germline lookup yields CDR1 LGHDT and CDR2 YNNKEL (reference sequence). This CDR3 has 15 amino acids. This specimen belongs to a study of T cell repertoires in cytomegalovirus infection. General observations from the study: Totalled public TCR beta family frequency picked out people who carried CMV plus the relevant HLA. Within the response measured ex vivo, HLA-C-restricted CMV-specific TCR beta clonotypes were dominant.

This TCR was sampled from a human donor in good health (CMV status not recorded). Some clones in this sample may be carry-over from other donors' samples. The sample was PBMCs. The rearrangement joins TRBV3-1 to TRBJ1-5; no definite D call. CDR3 amino acids: CASSPRAGNNQPQHF. CDR3 DNA sequence: TGTGCCAGCAGCCCACGGGCGGGGAACAATCAGCCCCAGCATTTT. Supplemented by reference TRBV3-1 and TRBJ1-5, the full variable domain reads DTAVSQTPKYLVTQMGNDKSIKCEQNLGHDTMYWYKQDSKKFLKIMFSYNNKELIINETVPNRFSPKSPDKAHLNLHINSLELGDSAVYFCASSPRAGNNQPQHFGDGTRLSIL.